The rows below give T cell receptor beta chains drawn from one sample of a study of vaccination effects on CD4 cells after COVID-19. Their antigens remain unidentified. This table comes from immunoSEQ multiplex PCR, and its TCRdb copy is limited to in-frame clones, with some not included. Here the sample spans some 74,000 clones, 81% being singletons. The source was CD4+ T cells from PBMCs cultured with HCoV-229E spike peptides, collected after COVID-19 vaccination. The source of these receptors is a human donor who received a COVID-19 vaccine. Each CDR3 is given with its conserved first and last residue. A D gene is named only where the DNA matches it firmly. Size is omitted from some rows. Given values are once, few, many or a class for expanded clones.

V	size	D	J	CDR3	DNA
TRBV5-5	-	TRBD2	TRBJ2-3	CASSLEGSGGATDTQYF	TGTGCCAGCAGCTTAGAGGGTAGCGGGGGAGCCACAGATACGCAGTATTTT
TRBV6-5	-	TRBD1	TRBJ1-1	CASSKADRGLAEAFF	TGTGCCAGCAGCAAAGCTGACAGGGGTTTGGCTGAAGCTTTCTTT
TRBV9	-	-	TRBJ2-2	CASSVGLARAGELFF	TGTGCCAGCAGCGTAGGGCTAGCACGTGCCGGGGAGCTGTTTTTT
TRBV7-8	few	-	TRBJ1-1	CASSPPAQGTLEAFF	TGTGCCAGCAGCCCCCCGGCACAGGGAACCCTTGAAGCTTTCTTT
TRBV5-1	-	TRBD2	TRBJ2-1	CASSAGLAEVNEQFF	TGCGCCAGCAGCGCGGGACTAGCGGAGGTCAATGAGCAGTTCTTC
TRBV19	-	-	TRBJ2-5	CASAVGNGETQYF	TGTGCCAGCGCAGTAGGGAATGGCGAGACCCAGTACTTC
TRBV6-5	-	TRBD1	TRBJ1-2	CASNTGGAGYGYTF	TGTGCCAGCAATACAGGGGGCGCAGGGTATGGCTACACCTTC
TRBV10-3	-	-	TRBJ1-6	CAISDVYNSPLHF	TGTGCCATCAGTGATGTGTATAATTCACCCCTCCACTTT
TRBV5-1	-	-	TRBJ2-3	CASSLGSGFSVGTDTQYF	TGCGCCAGCAGCTTGGGGTCAGGTTTTTCCGTGGGCACAGATACGCAGTATTTT
TRBV5-5	-	-	TRBJ1-2	CASSLTGDYGYTF	TGTGCCAGCAGCTTGACGGGGGACTATGGCTACACCTTC